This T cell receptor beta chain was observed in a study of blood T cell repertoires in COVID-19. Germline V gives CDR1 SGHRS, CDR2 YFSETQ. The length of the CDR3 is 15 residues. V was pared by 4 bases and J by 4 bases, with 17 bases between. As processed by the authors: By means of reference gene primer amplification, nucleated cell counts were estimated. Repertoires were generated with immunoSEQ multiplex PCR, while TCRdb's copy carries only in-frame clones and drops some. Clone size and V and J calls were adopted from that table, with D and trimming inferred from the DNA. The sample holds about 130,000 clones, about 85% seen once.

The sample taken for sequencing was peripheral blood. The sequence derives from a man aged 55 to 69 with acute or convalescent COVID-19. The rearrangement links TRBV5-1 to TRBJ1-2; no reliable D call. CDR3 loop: CASSPDGRMVYGYTF. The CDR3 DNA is TGCGCCAGCAGCCCTGACGGGAGAATGGTCTATGGCTACACCTTC.